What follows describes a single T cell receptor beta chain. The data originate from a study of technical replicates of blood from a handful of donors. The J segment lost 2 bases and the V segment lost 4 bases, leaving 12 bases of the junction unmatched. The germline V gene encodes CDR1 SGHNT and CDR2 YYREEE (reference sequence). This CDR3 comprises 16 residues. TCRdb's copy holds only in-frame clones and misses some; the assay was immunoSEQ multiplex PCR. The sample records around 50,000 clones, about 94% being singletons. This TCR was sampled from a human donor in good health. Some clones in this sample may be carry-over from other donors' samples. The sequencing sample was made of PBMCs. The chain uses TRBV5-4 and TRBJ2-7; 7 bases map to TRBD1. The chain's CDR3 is CASSPGQDRSAYEQYF. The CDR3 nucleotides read TGTGCCAGCAGCCCCGGACAGGACCGAAGTGCCTACGAGCAGTACTTC.